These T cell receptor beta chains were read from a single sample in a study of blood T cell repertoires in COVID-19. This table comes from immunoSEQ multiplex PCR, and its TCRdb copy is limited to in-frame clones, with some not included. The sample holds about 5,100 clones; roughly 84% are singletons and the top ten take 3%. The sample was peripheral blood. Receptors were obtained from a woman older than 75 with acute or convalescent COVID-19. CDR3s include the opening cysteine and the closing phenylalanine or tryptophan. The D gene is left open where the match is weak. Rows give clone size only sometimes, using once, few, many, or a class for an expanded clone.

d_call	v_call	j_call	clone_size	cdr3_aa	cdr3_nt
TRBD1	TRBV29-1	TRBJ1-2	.	CSVAGQGRDGYTF	TGCAGCGTGGCGGGACAGGGAAGGGATGGCTACACCTTC
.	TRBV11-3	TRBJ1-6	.	CASSLGTGTNSPLHF	TGTGCCAGCAGCTTAGGTACAGGGACTAATTCACCCCTCCACTTT
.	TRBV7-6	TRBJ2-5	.	CASGGAAQYF	TGTGCCAGCGGAGGCGCGGCCCAGTACTTC
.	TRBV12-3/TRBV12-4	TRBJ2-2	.	CASTRDTGELFF	TGTGCCAGCACTCGAGACACCGGGGAGCTGTTTTTT
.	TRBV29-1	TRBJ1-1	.	CSVVRESAFF	TGCAGCGTTGTAAGGGAGTCGGCTTTCTTT
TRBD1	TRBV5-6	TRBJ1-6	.	CASSSGGANSPLHF	TGTGCCAGCAGCTCAGGGGGAGCTAATTCACCCCTCCACTTT
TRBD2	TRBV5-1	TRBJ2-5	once	CASSPRPISGGFTEETQYF	TGCGCCAGCAGCCCAAGGCCGATTAGCGGGGGGTTTACAGAAGAGACCCAGTACTTC
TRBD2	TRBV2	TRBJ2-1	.	CASSERTSTYNEQFF	TGTGCCAGCAGTGAGCGGACTAGCACCTACAATGAGCAGTTCTTC
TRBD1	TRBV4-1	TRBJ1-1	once	CASSPNRGRLNTEAFF	TGCGCCAGCAGTCCGAACAGGGGTCGCCTGAACACTGAAGCTTTCTTT
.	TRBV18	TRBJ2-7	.	CASSPGEEQYF	TGTGCCAGCTCTCCCGGGGAAGAGCAGTACTTC
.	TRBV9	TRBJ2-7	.	CASSAGTPAYEQYF	TGTGCCAGCAGCGCGGGGACACCGGCCTACGAGCAGTACTTC
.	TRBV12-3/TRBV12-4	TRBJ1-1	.	CASSLAKNTEAFF	TGTGCCAGCAGTTTAGCCAAGAACACTGAAGCTTTCTTT
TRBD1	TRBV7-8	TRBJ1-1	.	CASSAWTGFTEAFF	TGTGCCAGCAGCGCATGGACAGGGTTTACTGAAGCTTTCTTT
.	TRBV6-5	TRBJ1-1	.	CASNRGDTEAFF	TGTGCCAGCAACCGGGGGGACACTGAAGCTTTCTTT
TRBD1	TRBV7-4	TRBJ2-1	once	CASSPRGRGHEQFF	TGTGCCAGCAGCCCTCGTGGCAGGGGGCATGAGCAGTTCTTC
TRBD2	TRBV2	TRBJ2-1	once	CASSVGGGSPSYNEQFF	TGTGCCAGCAGTGTTGGCGGGGGGTCGCCCTCCTACAATGAGCAGTTCTTC
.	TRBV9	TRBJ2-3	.	CASSVGSLLLNTQYF	TGTGCCAGCAGCGTAGGGAGTCTACTTTTGAATACGCAGTATTTT
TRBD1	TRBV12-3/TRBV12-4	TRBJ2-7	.	CASIQGDTYEQYF	TGTGCCAGCATTCAGGGGGACACCTACGAGCAGTACTTC
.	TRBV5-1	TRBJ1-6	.	CASSLGGVGSPLHF	TGCGCCAGCAGCTTGGGGGGGGTAGGATCACCCCTCCACTTT
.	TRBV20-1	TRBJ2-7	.	CSAPEGYEQYF	TGCAGTGCCCCGGAGGGCTACGAGCAGTACTTC
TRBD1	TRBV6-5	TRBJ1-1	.	CASNPDRVQGEAFF	TGTGCCAGCAACCCGGACAGGGTCCAGGGGGAAGCTTTCTTT
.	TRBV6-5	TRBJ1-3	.	CASSLSSGNTIYF	TGTGCCAGCAGCCTATCCTCTGGAAACACCATATATTTT
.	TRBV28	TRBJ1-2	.	CAVLPWGQQRIGYTF	TGTGCCGTCCTACCGTGGGGACAACAGCGCATTGGCTACACCTTC
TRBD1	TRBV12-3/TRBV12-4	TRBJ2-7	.	CASSLQGVSEQYF	TGTGCCAGCAGTTTACAGGGGGTGAGCGAGCAGTACTTC
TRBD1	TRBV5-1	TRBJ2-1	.	CASSLGGTGANEQFF	TGCGCCAGCAGCTTGGGCGGGACAGGGGCCAATGAGCAGTTCTTC
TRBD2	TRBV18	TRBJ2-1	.	CASSPPTSGYNEQFF	TGTGCCAGCTCACCACCGACTAGCGGCTACAATGAGCAGTTCTTC
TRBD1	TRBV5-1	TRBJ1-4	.	CASSLYRGGEKLFF	TGCGCCAGCAGCTTATACAGGGGCGGAGAAAAACTGTTTTTT
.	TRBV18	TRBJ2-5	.	CASSPPTRAETQYF	TGTGCCAGCTCACCACCAACGAGGGCAGAGACCCAGTACTTC
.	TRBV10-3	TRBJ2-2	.	CAISETGYTGELFF	TGTGCCATCAGTGAGACAGGCTACACCGGGGAGCTGTTTTTT
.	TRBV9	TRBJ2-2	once	CASSVYPTAVGELFF	TGTGCCAGCAGCGTATACCCTACAGCGGTCGGGGAGCTGTTTTTT
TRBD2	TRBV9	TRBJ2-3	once	CASSLLGSSGASTDTQYF	TGTGCCAGCAGCTTACTTGGGAGTAGCGGGGCGTCAACAGATACGCAGTATTTT
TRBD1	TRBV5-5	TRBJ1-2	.	CASSFTHRGSYNYGYTF	TGTGCCAGCAGCTTTACGCACAGGGGCTCATATAACTATGGCTACACCTTC
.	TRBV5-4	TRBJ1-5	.	CASSLDLGGHQPQHF	TGTGCCAGCAGCTTGGATCTTGGTGGGCATCAGCCCCAGCATTTT
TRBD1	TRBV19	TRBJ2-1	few	CATHPRDSDNEQFF	TGTGCCACCCATCCCCGGGACAGCGACAATGAGCAGTTCTTC
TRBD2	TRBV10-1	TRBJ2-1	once	CASSGRAGGILNNEQFF	TGCGCCAGCAGTGGACGGGCGGGGGGGATCTTGAACAATGAGCAGTTCTTC
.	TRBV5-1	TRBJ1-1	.	CASSYMASNTEAFF	TGCGCCAGCAGCTATATGGCCTCCAACACTGAAGCTTTCTTT
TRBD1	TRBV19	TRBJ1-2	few	CASSRQGQVYGYTF	TGTGCCAGTAGTCGGCAAGGACAGGTCTATGGCTACACCTTC
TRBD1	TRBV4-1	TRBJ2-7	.	CASSPRGRGVYEQYF	TGCGCCAGCAGCCCGAGGGGGCGAGGGGTTTACGAGCAGTACTTC
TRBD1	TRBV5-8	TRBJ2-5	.	CASSLRTGLETQYF	TGTGCCAGCAGCTTACGGACAGGCCTAGAGACCCAGTACTTC
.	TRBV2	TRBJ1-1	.	CASSEYGSVNTEAFF	TGTGCCAGCAGTGAATATGGCAGCGTTAACACTGAAGCTTTCTTT
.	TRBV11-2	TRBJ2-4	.	CASSFWGVLQYF	TGTGCCAGCAGCTTTTGGGGAGTCCTCCAGTACTTC
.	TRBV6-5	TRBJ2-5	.	CASSYSGVETQYF	TGTGCCAGCAGTTACTCAGGAGTGGAGACCCAGTACTTC
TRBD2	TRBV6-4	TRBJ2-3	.	CASINRDYKSYTDTQYF	TGTGCCAGCATTAACCGGGACTACAAATCGTACACAGATACGCAGTATTTT
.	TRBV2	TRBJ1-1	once	CASNSQGMNTEAFF	TGTGCCAGCAATTCTCAGGGAATGAACACTGAAGCTTTCTTT
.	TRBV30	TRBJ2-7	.	CAWSQGWDEQYF	TGTGCCTGGAGTCAGGGATGGGACGAGCAGTACTTC
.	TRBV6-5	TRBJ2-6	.	CASNGHFSGANVLTF	TGTGCCAGCAACGGACACTTCTCTGGGGCCAACGTCCTGACTTTC
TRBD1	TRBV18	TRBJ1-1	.	CASSPRQGMITEAFF	TGTGCCAGCTCACCCCGACAGGGTATGATCACTGAAGCTTTCTTT
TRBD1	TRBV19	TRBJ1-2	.	CASSIRVGSGTGSPNYGYTF	TGTGCCAGTAGTATAAGGGTTGGTTCCGGGACAGGGAGCCCTAACTATGGCTACACCTTC
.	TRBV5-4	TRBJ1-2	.	CASSLVGEVDGYTF	TGTGCCAGCAGCTTGGTAGGGGAAGTCGATGGCTACACCTTC
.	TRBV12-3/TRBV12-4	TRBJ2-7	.	CASSLLRFYEQYF	TGTGCCAGCAGTTTACTGCGGTTTTACGAGCAGTACTTC
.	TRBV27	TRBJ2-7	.	CASPNVQGTYF	TGTGCCAGTCCGAACGTTCAGGGAACGTACTTC
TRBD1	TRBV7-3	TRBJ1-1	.	CASSLRQGGRAFF	TGTGCCAGCAGCCTTCGACAGGGGGGGAGGGCTTTCTTT
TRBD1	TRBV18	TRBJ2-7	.	CASSGLGTGSYEQYF	TGTGCCAGCTCGGGGCTGGGGACAGGCTCCTACGAGCAGTACTTC
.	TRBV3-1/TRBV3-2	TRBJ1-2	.	CASSQERAYTF	TGTGCCAGCAGCCAAGAGAGGGCCTACACCTTC
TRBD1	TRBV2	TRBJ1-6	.	CASSELWDRGYNSPLHF	TGTGCCAGCAGTGAGTTGTGGGACAGGGGTTATAATTCACCCCTCCACTTT